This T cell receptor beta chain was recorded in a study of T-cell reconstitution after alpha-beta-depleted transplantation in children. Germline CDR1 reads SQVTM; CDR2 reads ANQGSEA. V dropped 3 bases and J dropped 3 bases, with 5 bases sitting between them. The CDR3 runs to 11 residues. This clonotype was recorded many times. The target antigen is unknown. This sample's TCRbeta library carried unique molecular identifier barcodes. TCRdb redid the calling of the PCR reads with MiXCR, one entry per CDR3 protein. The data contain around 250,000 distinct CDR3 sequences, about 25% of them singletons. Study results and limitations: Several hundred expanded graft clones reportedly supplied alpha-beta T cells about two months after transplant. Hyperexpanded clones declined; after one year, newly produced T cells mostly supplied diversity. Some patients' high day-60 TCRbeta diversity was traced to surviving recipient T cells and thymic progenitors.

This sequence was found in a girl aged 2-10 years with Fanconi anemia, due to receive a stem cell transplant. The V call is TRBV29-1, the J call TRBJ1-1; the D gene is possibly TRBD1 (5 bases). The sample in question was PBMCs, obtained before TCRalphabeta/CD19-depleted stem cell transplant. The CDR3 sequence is CSVDRDTEAFF. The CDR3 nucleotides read TGCAGCGTTGACAGGGACACTGAAGCTTTCTTT.